The present T cell receptor beta chain was sequenced within a study of blood T cell repertoires in COVID-19. Study details: Italy, Spain and the United States were the sources of the convalescent and acute COVID-19 samples. Nucleic acid was either cDNA or gDNA, and it came from T cells, B-cell-depleted T cells, or PBMCs.

Trimming cost V 0 bases and J 3 bases, with 10 bases left between them. CDR1 is SGHDT and CDR2 is YYEEEE in the germline V gene. This CDR3 comprises 14 residues. Per the study methods: Using reference gene primer amplification, nucleated cell counts were estimated. The repertoire was sequenced with immunoSEQ multiplex PCR; TCRdb's copy has only in-frame clones and lacks some. V and J calls and clone size are those listed in that table; D and trimming were worked out from the DNA. The profile shows 200,000 to 250,000 clones, approximately 80% of them singletons. V usage is TRBV5-6 and J usage is TRBJ2-7; no clear D. The sample was peripheral blood. This sequence was found in a woman of 80 years or more with acute or convalescent COVID-19. The CDR3 DNA sequence: TGTGCCAGCAGCTTGGGTGCAAGGAGCTACGAGCAGTACTTC. Its translation is CASSLGARSYEQYF.